The 26 T cell receptor beta chains in this list originate from one sample, sequenced in a study of beta chain features in type 1 diabetes. Overall study results and limits: Type 1 diabetes patients had TCRB CDR3s that were shorter (moderately but significantly so) in all four CD4+ subsets.

Their target antigens are unknown. All of the isolated RNA was reverse transcribed, so expressed TCRB transcripts were sequenced. Profiled with immunoSEQ multiplex PCR; TCRdb holds only in-frame clones, not every one. The sample lists some 190,000 clones; around 7.8% were seen once. The sample comprised central memory CD4+ T cells from blood. These receptors all come from a woman in her forties with type 1 diabetes.

This clone was seen a handful of times. The chain has TRBV29-1 and TRBJ1-1; perhaps TRBD1 as D (6 bases). Between the trimmed V and J ends, which lost 6 bases and 4 bases, there was a span of 18 bases. The V gene's germline CDR1 is SQVTM and CDR2 ANQGSEA. This CDR3 spans 14 amino acids. The CDR3 region has the DNA TGCAGCGTCCTCCACACAGGGAGAGGCACTGAAGCTTTCTTT. Protein sequence: CSVLHTGRGTEAFF.

There are a few counts of this clone. The rearrangement joins TRBV30 to TRBJ2-7; D not certain. In germline, CDR1 is GTSNPN, CDR2 SVGIG (reference sequence). V lost 1 base and J lost 2, with 3 bases in between. The CDR3 is 11 residues long. Here the CDR3 DNA reads TGTGCCTGGAGTGGGCCCTACGAGCAGTACTTC. It specifies CAWSGPYEQYF.

This clone was detected ten times or more. This chain links TRBV18 with TRBJ2-3; 12 nucleotides match TRBD2. Germline-derived CDR1 and CDR2 are KGHSH and LQKENI. The CDR3 contains 15 residues. J lost 3 bases, V lost 8 bases, and 6 bases had no gene match. CDR3 bases: TGTGCCAGCGGGGAGACTAGCGGGAGTACAGATACGCAGTATTTT. Its translation: CASGETSGSTDTQYF.

In its sample, this clone was seen many times. The chain recombines TRBV7-9 with TRBJ1-4; 7 positions match TRBD1. The V gene end was trimmed by 6 bases and the J gene end by 6 bases; junction bases not matched to a gene: 7. CDR3 length equals 14 residues. Germline V gene lookup returns CDR1 SEHNR and CDR2 FQNEAQ (reference sequence). The CDR3 sequence: CASSRQGLDEKLFF. CDR3 in DNA: TGTGCCAGCAGTCGACAGGGCCTAGATGAAAAACTGTTTTTT.

This clone has just a few counts. The rearrangement links TRBV5-1 to TRBJ2-5; possibly TRBD1 for D (6 bases). CDR1 SGHRS and CDR2 YFSETQ come from the germline V gene. V lost 4 bases and J lost 2, with 9 bases in between. The CDR3 covers 13 residues. CDR3 region: CASSGGRQETQYF. The CDR3 nucleotides are TGCGCCAGCAGCGGGGGCAGACAAGAGACCCAGTACTTC.

This clone was seen a handful of times. V is TRBV7-8 and J is TRBJ2-5, with 8 nucleotides matching TRBD1. The CDR3 covers 14 residues. Germline trimming cut 3 bases from V and 2 bases from J; bases unmatched to any gene: 2. CDR1 SGHVS and CDR2 FQNEAQ come from the germline V gene. CDR3 DNA: TGTGCCAGCAGCTTCGGGACAGGTCAAGAGACCCAGTACTTC. As protein: CASSFGTGQETQYF.

This clone was counted at least ten times. The same CDR3 arises from other DNA sequences in this sample as well. J is TRBJ2-7 and V is TRBV5-1; the match to TRBD2 covers 7 bases. V lost 6 bases and J lost 2; bases outside the gene matches: 8. CDR3 length: 14 residues. Looked up from germline, CDR1 is SGHRS and CDR2 is YFSETQ. The CDR3 nucleotides read TGCGCCAGCAAGACTGCTAGCGGCACCTACGAGCAGTACTTC. Translation gives CASKTASGTYEQYF.

This clone has a count of ten or more. The rearrangement joins TRBV4-3 to TRBJ2-7; D is unresolved. Trimming pared 0 bases from V and 6 bases from J, leaving 9 bases between. The CDR3 runs 13 residues. Germline V lookup: CDR1 LGHNA, CDR2 YSLEER. The CDR3 DNA reads TGCGCCAGCAGCCAAGATCTCGGTTTCGAGCAGTACTTC. Translating it yields CASSQDLGFEQYF.

The J gene is TRBJ1-2, the V gene TRBV5-1; D not resolved. The CDR3 is 14 amino acids. V lost 2 bases and J 8 bases, leaving 16 bases between the germline ends. The germline V gene encodes CDR1 SGHRS and CDR2 YFSETQ. CDR3 in DNA: TGCGCCAGCAGCTTAAATTCTGAGGGCCTCGGCTACACCTTC. The encoded protein is CASSLNSEGLGYTF.

The chain has TRBV11-2 and TRBJ2-5, with unresolved D. This CDR3 comprises 14 residues. The germline CDR1 and CDR2 sequences are SGHAT and FQNNGV. Trimming pared 1 base from V and 1 base from J, leaving 7 bases between. CDR3: CASSLGPSQETQYF. The CDR3 DNA reads as TGTGCCAGCAGCTTAGGCCCCAGCCAAGAGACCCAGTACTTC.

The chain is built from TRBV9 and TRBJ1-2; D not resolved. Trimming took 3 bases from V and 4 from J, leaving 13 bases between them. Germline V gene data show CDR1 as SGDLS and CDR2 as YYNGEE. The length of the CDR3 is 14 residues. CDR3 bases: TGTGCCAGCAGCGGGGGAGAAGTCGTCTATGGCTACACCTTC. It encodes CASSGGEVVYGYTF. Full variable domain (outside the CDR3, taken from reference TRBV9 and TRBJ1-2): DSGVTQTPKHLITATGQRVTLRCSPRSGDLSVYWYQQSLDQGLQFLIQYYNGEERAKGNILERFSAQQFPDLHSELNLSSLELGDSALYFCASSGGEVVYGYTFGSGTRLTVV.

There are a few counts of this clone. The chain couples TRBV5-1 to TRBJ1-2; 10 bases line up with TRBD1. CDR1 is SGHRS, CDR2 YFSETQ, per germline. V was pared by 4 bases and J by 8 bases, with 11 bases of the junction left unmatched. CDR3 length: 15 residues. The CDR3 DNA follows: TGCGCCAGCAGCAGAATAGGAGGGACAGGGGACGGCTACACCTTC. Protein product: CASSRIGGTGDGYTF. Variable domain in full (rest from reference TRBV5-1 and TRBJ1-2): KAGVTQTPRYLIKTRGQQVTLSCSPISGHRSVSWYQQTPGQGLQFLFEYFSETQRNKGNFPGRFSGRQFSNSRSEMNVSTLELGDSALYLCASSRIGGTGDGYTFGSGTRLTVV.

This clone has only a few counts. This rearrangement joins TRBV10-3 to TRBJ2-5; 8 bases map to TRBD2. Losses at the gene ends were 3 bases for V and 5 bases for J; bases not matched to a gene: 8. Germline V gene sequence: CDR1 ENHRY, CDR2 SYGVKD. The CDR3 sequence is 15 residues long. The CDR3 nucleotides are TGTGCCATCAGTGATACAGCGGGAGTCAGGGAGACCCAGTACTTC. Its protein product is CAISDTAGVRETQYF.

This clone was counted ten times or more. The CDR3: CASSPRLAGYNEQFF. CDR3 DNA: TGTGCCAGCAGTCCTCGACTAGCGGGGTACAATGAGCAGTTCTTC. The chain uses TRBV28 and TRBJ2-1; 11 bases fit TRBD2. The CDR3 is 15 residues long. The trim removed 5 bases at V and 4 bases at J, leaving 4 bases unmatched. Per the germline V gene, CDR1 is MDHEN and CDR2 is SYDVKM.

This clone was observed a few times. The V call is TRBV6-5, the J call TRBJ1-2, with 10 bases identical to TRBD1. CDR3 size: 14 residues. V shed 8 bases, J shed 2 bases, and the junction held 5 bases outside the gene matches. CDR1 is MNHEY and CDR2 is SVGAGI in the germline V gene. The CDR3 sequence is CASSGTGDNYGYTF. The CDR3, as DNA: TGTGCCAGCTCGGGGACAGGGGACAACTATGGCTACACCTTC.

This clone showed up just a few times. This chain joins TRBV6-1 and TRBJ1-2, with 7 positions matching TRBD1. The CDR3 is 15 amino acids. CDR1 MNHNS and CDR2 SASEGT come from the germline V gene. The trim removed 1 base at V and 4 bases at J, leaving 6 bases unmatched. The CDR3 sequence: CASSEERGHGYGYTF. The DNA for the CDR3 is TGTGCCAGCAGTGAAGAGAGGGGGCACGGCTATGGCTACACCTTC.

V and J are TRBV28 and TRBJ2-5, with D maybe TRBD2 (6 bases). The CDR3 spans 14 residues. CDR1 is MDHEN, CDR2 SYDVKM, per germline. The germline V and J ends were trimmed by 5 bases and 4 bases, with 14 bases remaining between them. The CDR3 sequence: CASSHGGGRETQYF. The CDR3 DNA is TGTGCCAGCAGTCACGGGGGAGGCAGAGAGACCCAGTACTTC. Variable domain in full (rest from reference TRBV28 and TRBJ2-5): DVKVTQSSRYLVKRTGEKVFLECVQDMDHENMFWYRQDPGLGLRLIYFSYDVKMKEKGDIPEGYSVSREKKERFSLILESASTNQTSMYLCASSHGGGRETQYFGPGTRLLVL.

In this sample, this clone turned up a few times. The rearrangement links TRBV29-1 to TRBJ1-1; 7 bases agree with TRBD1. This CDR3 comprises 13 residues. Unmatched junction bases numbered 3, after V lost 5 bases and J lost 0 bases. Germline V gives CDR1 SQVTM, CDR2 ANQGSEA. DNA of the CDR3: TGCAGCGTTAACAGGGGAGTGAACACTGAAGCTTTCTTT. Residues: CSVNRGVNTEAFF.

Only a few counts were recorded for this clone. The rearrangement links TRBV6-5 to TRBJ2-5, with TRBD2 as a possible D gene (5 bases). The CDR3 length is 12 residues. Germline V gives CDR1 MNHEY, CDR2 SVGAGI. V lost 5 bases and J 5 bases, leaving 9 bases between the germline ends. The CDR3 region is CASSRGEETQYF. The CDR3 DNA follows: TGTGCCAGCAGTCGGGGAGAGGAGACCCAGTACTTC.

In its sample, this clone was seen a few times. V usage is TRBV7-9 and J usage is TRBJ1-3, with a tentative D call TRBD1 (5 bases). CDR1 and CDR2 (germline): SEHNR, FQNEAQ (reference sequence). V lost 4 bases to trimming and J lost 0 bases, with 7 bases between them. The CDR3 is 14 residues long. CDR3 nucleotides: TGTGCCAGCAGCTGGGGGGACTCTGGAAACACCATATATTTT. Amino acid sequence: CASSWGDSGNTIYF.

The count of this clone is one. The rearrangement links TRBV19 to TRBJ2-5; TRBD2 agrees at 8 bases. Germline CDR1 LNHDA, CDR2 SQIVND (reference sequence). CDR3 size: 15 residues. J lost 4 bases, V lost 8 bases, and 12 bases had no gene match. The CDR3 protein is CASGPRSGGGETQYF. The CDR3 nucleotides read TGTGCCAGTGGACCTCGATCGGGGGGGGGAGAGACCCAGTACTTC. Combining the CDR3 with reference TRBV19 and TRBJ2-5 gives the whole variable domain DGGITQSPKYLFRKEGQNVTLSCEQNLNHDAMYWYRQDPGQGLRLIYYSQIVNDFQKGDIAEGYSVSREKKESFPLTVTSAQKNPTAFYLCASGPRSGGGETQYFGPGTRLLVL.

This chain links TRBV7-6 with TRBJ2-7; D perhaps matches TRBD2 (6 bases). Germline V gene sequence: CDR1 SGHVS, CDR2 FNYEAQ. The V end was cut by 5 bases, the J end by 0 bases, with 17 bases between. CDR3 size: 16 residues. CDR3 region: CASSPGSGLSSYEQYF. The CDR3, as DNA: TGTGCCAGCAGCCCCGGTTCGGGACTCAGCTCCTACGAGCAGTACTTC.

The chain joins TRBV7-6 to TRBJ2-7, with 7 nucleotides matching TRBD1. V was clipped by 5 bases and J by 5 bases; unmatched bases: 6. The V gene's germline CDR1 is SGHVS and CDR2 FNYEAQ. The CDR3 runs 13 residues. CDR3 bases: TGTGCCAGCAGCACCCGACAGGGCGACGAGCAGTACTTC. Translated: CASSTRQGDEQYF.

This clone was counted ten times or more. The chain carries TRBV5-1 and TRBJ2-2; D possibly corresponds to TRBD1 (6 bases). This CDR3 contains 17 residues. CDR1 SGHRS and CDR2 YFSETQ come from the germline V gene. V lost 3 bases and J 0 bases, leaving 15 bases between the germline ends. CDR3 in amino acids: CASSSTSTGANTGELFF. The CDR3 bases are TGCGCCAGCAGCTCTACCTCGACAGGAGCGAACACCGGGGAGCTGTTTTTT.

This CDR3 is CASSLRVTGEAFF. In nucleotides, the CDR3 is TGTGCCAGCAGCTTAAGAGTTACGGGGGAAGCTTTCTTT. The V and J genes are TRBV11-1 and TRBJ1-1; D not certain. The germline V gene encodes CDR1 SGHAT and CDR2 FQDESV (reference sequence). The length of the CDR3 is 13 residues. Between the trimmed V and J ends, which lost 2 bases and 8 bases, there was a span of 12 bases.

This clone was seen a few times. The genes are TRBV4-1 and TRBJ2-7, with 10 bases lining up with TRBD1. The germline V gene encodes CDR1 MGHRA and CDR2 YSYEKL. The CDR3 spans 17 residues. V gave up 0 bases and J gave up 5 bases; unmatched junction bases: 10. CDR3 region: CASSQERGGQGIDEQYF. CDR3 DNA sequence: TGCGCCAGCAGCCAAGAAAGGGGGGGACAGGGGATCGACGAGCAGTACTTC.